The clone carrying this T cell receptor (beta chain) has just a few counts. As yet, its antigen is unknown. The data are from a study of regulatory T cells in long-lasting Graves disease. Study-level results: The researchers studied only peripheral blood, not thyroid tissue.

V lost 8 bases to trimming and J lost 3 bases; unmatched junction nucleotides: 11. The CDR3 covers 17 residues. Documented time point: persistent/refractory GD, antithyroid drugs over 5 years with positive TRAb. Generation of the TCR library employed RNA extracted from PBMCs. Graves' disease diagnosis used American Thyroid Association guidelines. Arm-PCR of CDR3 regions and iRepertoire HTBI primers were used to build TCR beta libraries. In the authors' workflow: Detected in the samples were roughly 60 TRBV and 12 to 15 TRBJ segments. Each CDR3 protein gets one entry after TCRdb re-called the multiplex PCR reads with MiXCR. None of the V and J calls come from the authors' own analysis; TCRdb made them. Counted here are approximately 400,000 distinct CDR3 sequences, less than 25% occurring once; the ten biggest clones make up 20%.

Here the sequenced sample was peripheral blood mononuclear cells (PBMCs), taken when the disease was refractory, from a patient treated with antithyroid drugs. The chain carries TRBV12-3 or TRBV12-4 and TRBJ2-2; 11 bases are a match to TRBD2. This sequence was found in a female donor with Graves disease. CDR3 loop: CASGAQRGLADTGELFF. For the CDR3, the DNA is TGTGCCAGCGGGGCCCAGAGGGGACTAGCGGACACCGGGGAGCTGTTTTTT.